The 2 T cell receptor beta chains presented below share a single source sample, sequenced in a study of T-cell reconstitution after alpha-beta-depleted transplantation in children. It was with unique molecular identifiers that the TCRbeta library was prepared. A single record per CDR3 protein comes from TCRdb applying MiXCR to the PCR reads. The profile shows hundreds of thousands of distinct CDR3 sequences, around 12% of them singletons. This specimen consisted of PBMCs from the stem cell graft donor, obtained from the stem cell graft. Receptors were obtained from a human donor who donated a stem cell graft to a child with acute lymphoblastic leukemia.

The sample holds one count of this clonotype. The J gene is TRBJ2-2, the V gene TRBV30, with a tentative D call TRBD1 (5 bases). The CDR3 contains 16 residues. With 5 bases removed from V and 5 bases from J, the gap between germline ends came to 21 bases. Looked up from germline, CDR1 is GTSNPN and CDR2 is SVGIG (reference sequence). This chain's CDR3 is CAWGSAVGARTGELFF. Here the CDR3 DNA reads TGTGCCTGGGGGTCCGCGGTAGGGGCAAGGACCGGGGAGCTGTTTTTT.

This chain links TRBV18 with TRBJ2-5; D possibly uses TRBD1 or TRBD2 (5 bases each). CDR1 and CDR2 from the germline V gene are KGHSH and LQKENI. The V end lost 2 bases, the J end lost 11 bases, and 9 bases lay between the germline ends. This CDR3 is 11 amino acids long. The CDR3 bases are TGTGCCAGCTCACCAGGGACGGGTCAGTACTTC. Protein product: CASSPGTGQYF.